Presented here are 19 T cell receptor beta chains from one specimen sequenced in a study of shared clonotypes between healthy human individuals. The table came from immunoSEQ multiplex PCR; TCRdb's copy has only in-frame clones and leaves some out. This table has millions of clones, 85% to 95% appearing once. The sample was naive CD4+ T cells sorted from blood. Subset in this sample: CD45RA+ positively selected. All receptors derive from a man aged 18 to 30 in good health.

The rearrangement uses TRBV5-6 and TRBJ2-3; D is perhaps TRBD2 (5 bases). This CDR3 is built from 15 residues. The V end lost 6 bases, the J end lost 5 bases, and 19 bases lay between the germline ends. The germline V gene encodes CDR1 SGHDT and CDR2 YYEEEE. The CDR3 here is CASTPWVAGEDTQYF. As DNA, the CDR3 is TGTGCCAGCACCCCATGGGTGGCCGGGGAAGATACGCAGTATTTT.

The rearrangement uses TRBV5-1 and TRBJ1-1; D may be TRBD1 (5 bases). The CDR3 has 15 residues. V shed 4 bases and J shed 5 bases, with 18 bases lying between them. Germline CDR1 SGHRS, CDR2 YFSETQ. This CDR3 is CASSREGNSNTEAFF. CDR3 in DNA: TGCGCCAGCAGCCGCGAGGGGAACTCGAATACTGAAGCTTTCTTT.

This chain connects TRBV9 to TRBJ2-1, with TRBD2 matching 9 bases. J lost 10 bases, V lost 4 bases, and 6 bases had no gene match. This CDR3 comprises 13 residues. Germline CDR1 and CDR2: SGDLS and YYNGEE. CDR3: CASSTASGTEQFF. The DNA for the CDR3 is TGTGCCAGCAGCACCGCTAGCGGGACGGAGCAGTTCTTC.

The chain has TRBV11-2 and TRBJ1-2; D gene uncertain. CDR3 length: 14 amino acids. Germline assignment: CDR1 SGHAT and CDR2 FQNNGV. Trimming pared 2 bases from V and 6 bases from J, leaving 13 bases between. In nucleotides, the CDR3 is TGTGCCAGCAGCTTATCAGAGGGCGTGGATGGCTACACCTTC. It yields the protein CASSLSEGVDGYTF.

J is TRBJ2-5 and V is TRBV7-2, with a possible D match to TRBD1 (5 bases). V was clipped by 3 bases and J by 10 bases, with 12 bases between them. CDR1 is SGHTA, CDR2 FQGNSA, per germline. The CDR3 is 12 residues long. The CDR3 region has the DNA TGTGCCAGCAGCTTGTCCAGGGATCACCAGTACTTC. The encoded protein is CASSLSRDHQYF.

J is TRBJ2-7 and V is TRBV7-2, with TRBD2 matching 8 bases. The V gene end was trimmed by 2 bases and the J gene end by 4 bases; junction bases not matched to a gene: 7. The germline CDR1 and CDR2 sequences are SGHTA and FQGNSA. The CDR3 extends over 15 amino acids. CDR3 protein: CASSLHGRATYEQYF. The CDR3 bases are TGTGCCAGCAGCTTACACGGGAGGGCCACGTACGAGCAGTACTTC. Combining the CDR3 with reference TRBV7-2 and TRBJ2-7 gives the whole variable domain GAGVSQSPSNKVTEKGKDVELRCDPISGHTALYWYRQSLGQGLEFLIYFQGNSAPDKSGLPSDRFSAERTGGSVSTLTIQRTQQEDSAVYLCASSLHGRATYEQYFGPGTRLTVT.

This rearrangement joins TRBV28 to TRBJ1-1, with D possibly TRBD1 on 5 matching bases. The CDR3 covers 15 residues. Germline V lookup: CDR1 MDHEN, CDR2 SYDVKM. V was shortened by 5 bases and J by 0 bases, with 13 bases between the two germline ends. The CDR3 loop is CASSDQGGVNTEAFF. The CDR3 DNA is TGTGCCAGCAGTGACCAGGGCGGCGTGAACACTGAAGCTTTCTTT. Full variable domain (missing parts from reference TRBV28 and TRBJ1-1): DVKVTQSSRYLVKRTGEKVFLECVQDMDHENMFWYRQDPGLGLRLIYFSYDVKMKEKGDIPEGYSVSREKKERFSLILESASTNQTSMYLCASSDQGGVNTEAFFGQGTRLTVV.

This chain links TRBV5-1 with TRBJ1-1, with D possibly matching TRBD1 (6 bases). Germline loops: CDR1 SGHRS, CDR2 YFSETQ. The CDR3 covers 14 residues. Trimming took 0 bases from V and 3 from J, leaving 9 bases between them. CDR3 sequence: CASSLDTGYTEAFF. The DNA of the CDR3 is TGCGCCAGCAGCTTGGATACAGGGTACACTGAAGCTTTCTTT.

The rearrangement joins TRBV5-1 to TRBJ2-1, with D perhaps matching TRBD1 or TRBD2 (6 bases each). Deletions cut 7 bases from V and 3 bases from J, with 11 bases between. Germline-derived CDR1 and CDR2 are SGHRS and YFSETQ. The CDR3 totals 13 residues. CDR3 sequence: CASGGGNYNEQFF. The CDR3 nucleotides read TGCGCCAGCGGAGGGGGAAACTACAATGAGCAGTTCTTC.

This chain joins TRBV9 and TRBJ2-7; weak D call: TRBD2 (6 bases). The CDR3 is 15 residues long. The germline gives CDR1 SGDLS, CDR2 YYNGEE. V gave up 4 bases and J gave up 6 bases, with 20 bases separating them. CDR3 nucleotides: TGTGCCAGCAGCATAAATTCGGGACTTATGGGCGAGCAGTACTTC. It specifies CASSINSGLMGEQYF.

The rearrangement links TRBV7-2 to TRBJ2-1, with TRBD2 matching 11 bases. The CDR3 spans 16 residues. In germline, CDR1 is SGHTA, CDR2 FQGNSA. The V and J ends lost 2 bases and 7 bases, in that order; junction bases with no gene match: 7. The CDR3 spells CASSLSTSGSVNEQFF. In DNA, the CDR3 is TGTGCCAGCAGCTTAAGCACTAGCGGGAGTGTAAATGAGCAGTTCTTC.

Regarding this clone: At the DNA level, this CDR3 is encoded by other sequences in the same sample as well. The J gene is TRBJ1-2, the V gene TRBV10-3; TRBD1 matches 7 bases. CDR3 length: 13 amino acids. V gave up 4 bases and J gave up 4 bases; unmatched junction bases: 3. CDR1 is ENHRY, CDR2 SYGVKD, per germline. The CDR3, as DNA: TGTGCCATCAGTGGTCAGGGGGGCTATGGCTACACCTTC. Its translation is CAISGQGGYGYTF.

As concerns this clone: A read error may explain this, as a much larger clone is one base away. This chain uses TRBV29-1 with TRBJ1-1; D is ambiguous. The germline V gene has CDR1 SQVTM and CDR2 ANQGSEA. The CDR3 totals 14 residues. Trimming left V 4 bases short and J 4 bases short, with 16 bases between. This CDR3 reads CSVGRLLESTEAFF. Here the CDR3 DNA reads TGCAGCGTTGGCCGCTTGCTTGAGAGCACTGAAGCTTTCTTT.

The J gene is TRBJ1-4, the V gene TRBV6-5, with TRBD1 as a possible D gene (6 bases). Looked up from germline, CDR1 is MNHEY and CDR2 is SVGAGI. CDR3 length equals 12 residues. V gave up 8 bases and J gave up 5 bases, with 9 bases separating them. CDR3 region: CASGGRNEKLFF. In DNA form, the CDR3 reads TGTGCCAGCGGGGGGCGGAATGAAAAACTGTTTTTT.

This rearrangement joins TRBV25-1 to TRBJ2-4; D ambiguous. Germline CDR1 reads MGHDK; CDR2 reads SYGVNS. The V end was cut by 2 bases, the J end by 2 bases, with 10 bases between. This CDR3 region has 15 residues. DNA for the CDR3: TGTGCCAGCAGTGAACCCGGAAAAACCAAAAACATTCAGTACTTC. Translating gives CASSEPGKTKNIQYF.

The chain joins TRBV30 to TRBJ1-2, with a tentative D call TRBD1 (6 bases). From germline, CDR1 is GTSNPN and CDR2 SVGIG (reference sequence). Trimming removed 5 bases from V and 4 bases from J, with 14 bases in between. CDR3 length: 13 residues. In DNA, the CDR3 is TGTGCCTGGTCACCGGGACACCTCTATGGCTACACCTTC. This encodes CAWSPGHLYGYTF. Together with reference TRBV30 and TRBJ1-2, the CDR3 gives the full variable domain: SQTIHQWPATLVQPVGSPLSLECTVEGTSNPNLYWYRQAAGRGLQLLFYSVGIGQISSEVPQNLSASRPQDRQFILSSKKLLLSDSGFYLCAWSPGHLYGYTFGSGTRLTVV.

The chain carries TRBV29-1 and TRBJ1-2; D unclear. This CDR3 contains 11 residues. The germline CDR1 and CDR2 sequences are SQVTM and ANQGSEA. V gave up 5 bases and J gave up 4 bases, with 8 bases separating them. The CDR3 nucleotides are TGCAGCGTTCACCCCAGCTATGGCTACACCTTC. This sequence encodes CSVHPSYGYTF.

The V and J genes are TRBV10-1 and TRBJ2-5, with D perhaps TRBD1 (5 bases). Per the germline V gene, CDR1 is WNHNN and CDR2 is SYGVQD (reference sequence). Trimming took 7 bases from V and 7 from J, leaving 13 bases between them. There are 12 residues in the CDR3. The chain's CDR3 is CASIRVGGTQYF. In nucleotides, the CDR3 is TGCGCCAGCATCAGGGTGGGTGGGACCCAGTACTTC.

The V and J genes are TRBV6-5 and TRBJ1-1; weak D call: TRBD1 (5 bases). The CDR3 contains 12 residues. Germline CDR1 reads MNHEY; CDR2 reads SVGAGI. Trimming took 5 bases from V and 11 from J, leaving 15 bases between them. The chain's CDR3 is CASSSVGLGAFF. CDR3 coding DNA: TGTGCCAGCAGTAGTGTGGGGCTAGGGGCTTTCTTT.